This entry lists 13 T cell receptor beta chains sequenced from one sample in a study of CD8 T cells in ankylosing spondylitis (dated by TCRdb to about 2017). The method behind the library was 5' RACE. Instrument on record: Illumina HiSeq 2500. Using fastp at Q25 and MiXCR, TCRdb reprocessed the public reads and kept productive beta chains. Rows with one shared CDR3 protein collapse into an entry with the most common genes and DNA. For this sample the table gives 80,000 to 100,000 distinct CDR3 sequences, of which about 8.1% were detected only once. Approximately 4.8% of the sample belongs to the ten largest clones. Sequenced sample: blood, either unsorted or a sorted T cell fraction (not recorded which). The source of these receptors is a male donor with ankylosing spondylitis or in good health (not recorded which).

This clonotype was recorded many times. The chain carries TRBV12-3 or TRBV12-4 and TRBJ2-7, with 13 bases identical to TRBD2. The CDR3 is 15 residues long. The V segment lost 5 bases and the J segment 1 base; nucleotides outside the gene matches: 2. CDR3 in amino acids: CASSRGLAGSYEQYF. CDR3 nucleotide sequence: TGTGCCAGCAGTAGGGGACTAGCGGGGTCCTACGAGCAGTACTTC.

This clonotype has a count of ten or more. The chain joins TRBV12-3 or TRBV12-4 to TRBJ2-7, with a weak D call TRBD1 (5 bases). The CDR3 spans 16 residues. V was clipped by 6 bases and J by 0 bases, with 18 bases between them. The CDR3 DNA reads TGTGCCAGCAGCCCACTGCTCGGGCAGGGCTCCTACGAGCAGTACTTC. It is translated as CASSPLLGQGSYEQYF.

At least ten counts were recorded for this clonotype. The V gene is TRBV15, the J gene TRBJ2-3; a possible D gene is TRBD2 (6 bases). Germline-derived CDR1 and CDR2 are LNHNV and YYDKDF (reference sequence). Trimming removed 1 base at V and 11 bases at J, with 19 bases between. This CDR3 is built from 15 residues. CDR3 nucleotide sequence: TGTGCCACCAGCAGAGGGGACTTGGGTCGTTGGGGGCAGTATTTT. Its translation: CATSRGDLGRWGQYF.

The chain has TRBV6-1 and TRBJ1-5; D gene uncertain. The length of the CDR3 is 13 residues. CDR1 is MNHNS and CDR2 is SASEGT in the germline V gene. The V and J ends lost 5 bases and 7 bases respectively, with 12 bases between them. CDR3 sequence: CASSSWGGQPQHF. In DNA, the CDR3 is TGTGCCAGCAGTAGCTGGGGAGGCCAGCCCCAGCATTTT.

This clonotype was counted ten times or more. V and J are TRBV5-1 and TRBJ1-4, with D possibly being TRBD1 (5 bases). The V end lost 3 bases, the J end lost 5 bases, and 14 bases lay between the germline ends. Germline lookup yields CDR1 SGHRS and CDR2 YFSETQ. This CDR3 region has 15 residues. In DNA, the CDR3 is TGCGCCAGCAGCTACGGGGGAGGCCAGAATGAAAAACTGTTTTTT. It codes for CASSYGGGQNEKLFF.

This clonotype has ten or more counts. The chain employs TRBV12-3 or TRBV12-4 and TRBJ1-1; perhaps TRBD1 as D (5 bases). Trimming cost V 1 base and J 5 bases, with 11 bases left between them. The CDR3 extends over 14 amino acids. The CDR3 loop reads CASSLGGSGTEAFF. As DNA, the CDR3 is TGTGCCAGCAGTTTAGGGGGCTCGGGTACTGAAGCTTTCTTT.

This clonotype was counted many times. This CDR3 reads CASSGPNYGYTF. The CDR3 region has the DNA TGTGCCAGCAGTGGTCCTAACTATGGCTACACCTTC. V gene TRBV28 combines with J gene TRBJ1-2; D call uncertain. Trimming took off 5 bases at V and 0 bases at J, with 4 bases between the two ends. CDR1 MDHEN and CDR2 SYDVKM come from the germline V gene. The CDR3 is made up of 12 amino acids.

This clonotype was detected ten times or more. The chain joins TRBV30 to TRBJ1-1, with D perhaps matching TRBD1 (6 bases). The length of the CDR3 is 14 residues. Trimming left V 4 bases short and J 0 bases short, with 12 bases between. Germline lookup yields CDR1 GTSNPN and CDR2 SVGIG (reference sequence). The CDR3 DNA is TGTGCCTGGACGGACAGACTAATGAACACTGAAGCTTTCTTT. This gives the protein CAWTDRLMNTEAFF.

The table lists this clonotype with many counts. The chain links TRBV11-3 to TRBJ1-1; D may be TRBD1 (5 bases). The CDR3 runs to 13 residues. V lost 6 bases, J lost 1 base, and 9 bases lay in between. Per the germline V gene, CDR1 is SGHNT and CDR2 is YENEEA. For the CDR3, the DNA is TGTGCCAGCAGTGAGGGACGGAACACTGAAGCTTTCTTT. Its translation is CASSEGRNTEAFF.

This clonotype occurred many times. The V gene is TRBV2, the J gene TRBJ1-5; tentative D call: TRBD1 (5 bases). Germline-derived CDR1 and CDR2 are SNHLY and FYNNEI. The CDR3 is 13 amino acids. The CDR3 loop is CVTAAGLDQPQHF. In DNA, the CDR3 is TGTGTCACCGCGGCGGGGCTTGATCAGCCCCAGCATTTT.

This clonotype was found many times. The chain links TRBV20-1 to TRBJ2-7, with 8 nucleotides matching TRBD1. V trimming: 7 bases; J trimming: 0 bases; junction bases outside the gene matches: 2. The CDR3 is made up of 12 amino acids. Germline V gene sequence: CDR1 DFQATT, CDR2 SNEGSKA (reference sequence). The CDR3 coding sequence is TGCAGTGGCGACAGGGGCTCCTACGAGCAGTACTTC. Its protein product is CSGDRGSYEQYF.

This clonotype was seen ten or more times. The chain is built from TRBV5-1 and TRBJ2-3; D unresolved. Germline values: CDR1 SGHRS, CDR2 YFSETQ. This CDR3 region has 13 residues. V lost 0 bases and J 5 bases, leaving 7 bases between the germline ends. The CDR3 reads CASSLEILDTQYF. CDR3 coding DNA: TGCGCCAGCAGCTTGGAGATTTTAGATACGCAGTATTTT.

This clonotype has ten or more counts. In DNA form, the CDR3 reads TGCAGCGTTGAACGGGACGGCTCCTACGAGCAGTACTTC. This encodes CSVERDGSYEQYF. The V call is TRBV29-1, the J call TRBJ2-7; D assignment may be TRBD1 or TRBD2 (5 bases each). Trimming took 2 bases from V and 0 from J, leaving 8 bases between them. Looked up from germline, CDR1 is SQVTM and CDR2 is ANQGSEA. CDR3 length: 13 amino acids.